Given below is one TCR beta chain in context. Its antigen is unidentified. The data originate from a study of cytomegalovirus exposure and HLA in healthy donors. General study points: A later analysis found TCR association rates differed by HLA locus, highest for DRB1 and lowest for HLA-C. With high specificity and sensitivity, the classifier reportedly diagnosed cytomegalovirus status. Many donors shared some public TCRs, even though most TCR sequences were rare.

The primer mix had 60 Vbeta and 13 Jbeta primers. Assay used: immunoSEQ multiplex PCR; TCRdb lists only in-frame clones, some missing. The sample records some 150,000 clones, roughly 9.4% being singletons. The germline V gene has CDR1 SGHAT and CDR2 FQNNGV. The CDR3 extends over 16 amino acids. The ends were cut back, 2 bases at V and 0 bases at J, with 12 bases in the middle. The clonotype originates from a male donor in good health and CMV-seronegative. Sequencing used PBMCs. The V and J genes are TRBV11-2 and TRBJ2-3; tentatively, D is TRBD2 (5 bases). CDR3 bases: TGTGCCAGCAGCTTACCCAGAGCGGTGAGCACAGATACGCAGTATTTT. Its protein is CASSLPRAVSTDTQYF.